This TCR beta chain was found in a study of tumor-infiltrating lymphocytes in primary liver carcinoma. The overall study: These were node-negative, non-metastatic T1-T3 tumors of roughly 4 to 10 cm.

This clonotype occurred a few times. The junction shows a germline mismatch at one end, possibly a read error. Taking 20-30 mg of unsorted bulk tissue, the authors co-extracted RNA and DNA. The researchers produced TCR beta cDNA from approximately 540 ng total RNA with a constant-region primer. Employing slightly modified ARM-PCR, three nested multiplex PCR rounds were run, and these gave rise to the TCR beta libraries. One entry per CDR3 protein, called by TCRdb with MiXCR from the multiplex PCR reads. This sample has about 100,000 distinct CDR3 sequences, with around 73% found just once. This sequence was found in a woman aged 55 to 70 with primary liver carcinoma and hepatitis B virus infection. Sample: liver tumor tissue from sampling region 2. Documented subset: tumor region T2, inferior pole.

CDR3 in DNA: TGTGCCATCAGCCCCTTCCCCCCCCCGACCGCGGAGGATGAGCAGTTCTTC. This encodes CAISPFPPPTAEDEQFF. The chain employs TRBV11-2 and TRBJ2-1, with a weak D call TRBD2 (5 bases). Germline lookup yields CDR1 SGHAT and CDR2 FQNNGV. This CDR3 has 17 residues.